A selection of T cell receptor beta chains follows, all from one sample in a study of shared clonotypes between healthy human individuals. The method was immunoSEQ multiplex PCR; TCRdb's version includes in-frame clones alone and lacks a portion of them. The sample has hundreds of thousands of clones, around four fifths seen once. The sample was memory CD4+ T cells sorted from blood. These receptors were taken from a woman aged 30 to 39 in good health. Both conserved end residues are part of each CDR3. A D gene is named only where the DNA matches it firmly. A clone size is listed for some rows: how often the clone was seen (once, few, many), or a class if it is expanded.

j_call d_call clone_size v_call cdr3_aa cdr3_nt
TRBJ2-1 TRBD2 . TRBV19 CASSIGALAGSANEQFF TGTGCCAGTAGTATAGGCGCCCTAGCGGGATCCGCCAATGAGCAGTTCTTC
TRBJ1-1 . . TRBV28 CAASGATEAFF TGTGCCGCGAGCGGGGCGACTGAAGCTTTCTTT
TRBJ2-3 TRBD2 . TRBV28 CASSPGLAGETQYF TGTGCCAGCAGTCCCGGACTAGCGGGAGAAACGCAGTATTTT
TRBJ2-1 TRBD2 . TRBV19 CASSIRLAGVQQFF TGTGCCAGTAGTATAAGACTAGCGGGAGTTCAGCAGTTCTTC
TRBJ1-5 . . TRBV4-2 CASSQDLRENQPQHF TGTGCCAGCAGCCAAGATCTTCGAGAAAATCAGCCCCAGCATTTT
TRBJ1-2 . once TRBV20-1 CSARDRSGYTF TGCAGTGCTAGAGACAGGAGTGGCTACACCTTC
TRBJ2-7 . . TRBV7-9 CASSPALYEQYF TGTGCCAGCTCTCCCGCTCTTTACGAGCAGTACTTC
TRBJ2-1 . . TRBV27 CASSFGAVSYNEQFF TGTGCCAGCAGTTTCGGAGCGGTCTCCTACAATGAGCAGTTCTTC
TRBJ1-4 . . TRBV27 CASSHGGRANEKLFF TGTGCCAGCAGTCACGGCGGCAGGGCGAATGAAAAACTGTTTTTT
TRBJ2-7 TRBD2 . TRBV6-5 CASRPAAGRTYEQYF TGTGCCAGCAGACCAGCCGCCGGGAGGACCTACGAGCAGTACTTC
TRBJ2-1 . . TRBV28 CASSFYRARNEQFF TGTGCCAGCAGTTTTTACCGTGCGCGGAATGAGCAGTTCTTC
TRBJ1-1 . . TRBV30 CAWSYRAVEAFF TGTGCCTGGAGTTATCGGGCAGTTGAAGCTTTCTTT
TRBJ1-2 . . TRBV28 CASSQVSGLGGRGGYTF TGTGCCAGCAGCCAAGTTTCGGGCCTAGGAGGGAGGGGAGGCTACACCTTC